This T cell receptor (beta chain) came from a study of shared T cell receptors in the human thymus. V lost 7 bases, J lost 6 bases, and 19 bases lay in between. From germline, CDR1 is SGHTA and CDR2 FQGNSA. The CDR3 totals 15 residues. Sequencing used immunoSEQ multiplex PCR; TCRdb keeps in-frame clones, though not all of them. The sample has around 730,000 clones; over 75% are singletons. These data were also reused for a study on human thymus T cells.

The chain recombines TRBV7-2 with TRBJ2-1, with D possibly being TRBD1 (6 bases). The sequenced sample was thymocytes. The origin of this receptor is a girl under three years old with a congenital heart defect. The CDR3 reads CASNAEDSHVNEQFF. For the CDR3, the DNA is TGTGCCAGCAACGCCGAGGACAGTCACGTCAATGAGCAGTTCTTC.